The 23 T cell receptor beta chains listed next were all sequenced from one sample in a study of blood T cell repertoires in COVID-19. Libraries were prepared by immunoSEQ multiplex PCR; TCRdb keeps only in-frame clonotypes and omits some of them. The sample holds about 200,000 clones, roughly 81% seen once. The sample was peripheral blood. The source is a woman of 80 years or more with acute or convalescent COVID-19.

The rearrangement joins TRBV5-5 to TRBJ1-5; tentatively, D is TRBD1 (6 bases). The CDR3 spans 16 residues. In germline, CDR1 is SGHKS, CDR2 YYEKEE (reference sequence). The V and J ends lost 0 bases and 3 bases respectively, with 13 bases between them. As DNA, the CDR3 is TGTGCCAGCAGCTTGGCCGGCAGGGGCTTCAATCAGCCCCAGCATTTT. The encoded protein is CASSLAGRGFNQPQHF.

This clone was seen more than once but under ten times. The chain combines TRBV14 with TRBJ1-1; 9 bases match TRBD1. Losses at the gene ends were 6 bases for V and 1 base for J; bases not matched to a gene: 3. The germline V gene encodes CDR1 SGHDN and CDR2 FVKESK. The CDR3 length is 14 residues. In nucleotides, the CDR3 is TGTGCCAGCAGGCCGGGACAGGGGAACACTGAAGCTTTCTTT. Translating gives CASRPGQGNTEAFF.

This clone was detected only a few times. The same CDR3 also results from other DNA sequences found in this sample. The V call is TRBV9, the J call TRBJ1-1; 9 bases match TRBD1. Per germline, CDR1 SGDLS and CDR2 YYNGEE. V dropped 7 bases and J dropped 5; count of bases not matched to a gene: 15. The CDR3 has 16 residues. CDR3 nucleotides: TGTGCCAGCTCCTCCCGAGGACAGGGGTTAGGTACTGAAGCTTTCTTT. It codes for CASSSRGQGLGTEAFF.

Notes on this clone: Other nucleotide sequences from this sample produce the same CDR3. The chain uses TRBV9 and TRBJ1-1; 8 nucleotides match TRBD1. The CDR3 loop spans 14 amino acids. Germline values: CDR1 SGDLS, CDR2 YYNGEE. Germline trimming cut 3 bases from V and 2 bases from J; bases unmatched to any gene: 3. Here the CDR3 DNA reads TGTGCCAGCAGCGCGGGACAGGTAAACACTGAAGCTTTCTTT. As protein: CASSAGQVNTEAFF.

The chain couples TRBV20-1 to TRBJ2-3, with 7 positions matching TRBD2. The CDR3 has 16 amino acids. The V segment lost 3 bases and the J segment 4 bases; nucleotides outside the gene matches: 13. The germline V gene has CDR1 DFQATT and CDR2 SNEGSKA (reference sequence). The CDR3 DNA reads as TGCAGTGCTAGTGGTCTAGCGGTCCTCTACTCAGATACGCAGTATTTT. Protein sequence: CSASGLAVLYSDTQYF.

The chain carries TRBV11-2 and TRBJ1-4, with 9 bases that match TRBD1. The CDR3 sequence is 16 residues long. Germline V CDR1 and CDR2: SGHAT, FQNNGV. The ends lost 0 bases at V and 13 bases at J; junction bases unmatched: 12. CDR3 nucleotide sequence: TGTGCCAGCAGCTTAGACCCCGGGACAGGGAGAGGCGGACTGTTTTTT. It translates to CASSLDPGTGRGGLFF.

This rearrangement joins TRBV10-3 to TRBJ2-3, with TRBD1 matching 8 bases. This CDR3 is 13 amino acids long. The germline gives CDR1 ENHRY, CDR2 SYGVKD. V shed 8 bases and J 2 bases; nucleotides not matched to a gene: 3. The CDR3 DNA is TGTGCCATCCAGGGGGCCCCCACAGATACGCAGTATTTT. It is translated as CAIQGAPTDTQYF.

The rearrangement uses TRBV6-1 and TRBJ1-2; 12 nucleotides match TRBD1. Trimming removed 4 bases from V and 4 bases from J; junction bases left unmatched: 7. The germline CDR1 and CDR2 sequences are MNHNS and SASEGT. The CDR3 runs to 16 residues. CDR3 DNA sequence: TGTGCCAGCAGTGTACCGGGACAGGGGGCAGGCTATGGCTACACCTTC. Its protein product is CASSVPGQGAGYGYTF.

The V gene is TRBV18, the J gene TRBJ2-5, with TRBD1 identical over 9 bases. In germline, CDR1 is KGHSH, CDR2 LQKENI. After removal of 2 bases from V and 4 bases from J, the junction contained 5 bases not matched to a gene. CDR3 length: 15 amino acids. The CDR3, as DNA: TGTGCCAGCTCACCAGGACAGGGGAGGTTAGAGACCCAGTACTTC. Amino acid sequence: CASSPGQGRLETQYF.

CDR3 nucleotides: TGTGCCAGCAGCCAGGCGGGGACGGAGAATCAGCCCCAGCATTTT. Its protein is CASSQAGTENQPQHF. V is TRBV21-1 and J is TRBJ1-5. TRBV21-1 is a pseudogene segment. The CDR3 runs to 15 residues.

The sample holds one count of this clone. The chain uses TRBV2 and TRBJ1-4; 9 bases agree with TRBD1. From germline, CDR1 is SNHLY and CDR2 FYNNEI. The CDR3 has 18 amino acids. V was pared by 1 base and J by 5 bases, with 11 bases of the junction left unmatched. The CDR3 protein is CASSEGHRGLLQNEKLFF. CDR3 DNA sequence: TGTGCCAGCAGTGAAGGGCACAGGGGGCTCTTGCAAAATGAAAAACTGTTTTTT.

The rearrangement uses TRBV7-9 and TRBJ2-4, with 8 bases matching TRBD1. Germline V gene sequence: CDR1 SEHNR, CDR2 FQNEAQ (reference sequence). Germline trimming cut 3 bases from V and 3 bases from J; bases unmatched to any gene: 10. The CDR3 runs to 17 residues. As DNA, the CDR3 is TGTGCCAGCAGCTTGGGATCACAGGGGGTGGACAAAAACATTCAGTACTTC. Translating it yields CASSLGSQGVDKNIQYF.

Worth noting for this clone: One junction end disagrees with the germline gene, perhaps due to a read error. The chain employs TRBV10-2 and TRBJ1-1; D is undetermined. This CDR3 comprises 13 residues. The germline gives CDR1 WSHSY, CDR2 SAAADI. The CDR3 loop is CASSELLASESFF. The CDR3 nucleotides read TGCGCCAGCAGTGAGTTGTTAGCCTCTGAATCTTTCTTT.

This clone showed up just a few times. The CDR3 coding sequence is TGTGCCAGCAGTTTAAGAAGACAGGACAGCTCACCCCTCCACTTT. Translated, it gives CASSLRRQDSSPLHF. The chain employs TRBV27 and TRBJ1-6, with a tentative D call TRBD1 (6 bases). Germline V gives CDR1 MNHEY, CDR2 SMNVEV (reference sequence). V lost 2 bases, J lost 10 bases, and 15 bases lay in between. This CDR3 comprises 15 residues.

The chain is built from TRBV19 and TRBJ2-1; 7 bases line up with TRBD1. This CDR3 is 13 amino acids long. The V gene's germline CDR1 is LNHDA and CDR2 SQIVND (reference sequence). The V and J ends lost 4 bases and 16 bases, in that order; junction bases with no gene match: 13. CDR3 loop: CASSRSLRDSDFF. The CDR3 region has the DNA TGTGCCAGTAGTAGGAGCCTCCGGGACAGTGACTTCTTC.

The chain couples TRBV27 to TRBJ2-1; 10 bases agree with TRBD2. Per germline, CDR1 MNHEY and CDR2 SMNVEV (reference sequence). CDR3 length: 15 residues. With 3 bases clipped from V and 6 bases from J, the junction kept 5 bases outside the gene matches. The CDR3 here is CASSFWTSGANEQFF. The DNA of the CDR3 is TGTGCCAGCAGTTTCTGGACTAGCGGCGCCAATGAGCAGTTCTTC.

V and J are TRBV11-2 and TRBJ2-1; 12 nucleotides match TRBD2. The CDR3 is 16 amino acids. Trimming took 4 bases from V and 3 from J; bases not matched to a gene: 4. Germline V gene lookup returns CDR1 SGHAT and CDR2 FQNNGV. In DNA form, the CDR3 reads TGTGCCAGCAGCTCTCGGACTAGCGGGAACTACAATGAGCAGTTCTTC. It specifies CASSSRTSGNYNEQFF.

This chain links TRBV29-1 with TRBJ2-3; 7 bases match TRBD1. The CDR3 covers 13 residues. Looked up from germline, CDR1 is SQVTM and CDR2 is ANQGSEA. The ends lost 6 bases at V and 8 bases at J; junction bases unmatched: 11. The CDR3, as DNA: TGCAGCGTGGATTACACAGGGGCGGGTACGCAGTATTTT. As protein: CSVDYTGAGTQYF.

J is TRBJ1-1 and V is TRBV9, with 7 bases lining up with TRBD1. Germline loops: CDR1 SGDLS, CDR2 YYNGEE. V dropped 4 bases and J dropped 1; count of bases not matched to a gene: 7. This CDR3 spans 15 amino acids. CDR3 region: CASSHRQGTNTEAFF. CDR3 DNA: TGTGCCAGCAGCCACCGACAGGGAACGAACACTGAAGCTTTCTTT.

The CDR3 is CASKRRAGANVLTF. In nucleotides, the CDR3 is TGCGCCAGCAAGAGGAGGGCTGGGGCCAACGTCCTGACTTTC. The V call is TRBV5-1, the J call TRBJ2-6; weak D call: TRBD2 (6 bases). CDR3 length: 14 residues. Trimming left V 6 bases short and J 2 bases short, with 9 bases between. In germline, CDR1 is SGHRS, CDR2 YFSETQ.

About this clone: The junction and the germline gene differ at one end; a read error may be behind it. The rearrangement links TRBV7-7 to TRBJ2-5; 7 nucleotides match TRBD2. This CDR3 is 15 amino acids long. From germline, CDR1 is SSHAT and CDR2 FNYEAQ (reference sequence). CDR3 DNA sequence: TGTGCTAGCAGCTTAGGAAGCGGGATAGATGAGACCCAGTACTTC. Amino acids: CASSLGSGIDETQYF.

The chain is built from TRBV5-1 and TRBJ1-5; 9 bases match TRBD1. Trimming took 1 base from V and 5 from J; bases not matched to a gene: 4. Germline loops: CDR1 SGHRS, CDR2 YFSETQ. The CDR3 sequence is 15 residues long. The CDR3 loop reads CASSLSGQGYQPQHF. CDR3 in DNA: TGCGCCAGCAGCTTGTCGGGACAGGGCTATCAGCCCCAGCATTTT.

The CDR3 nucleotides are TGTGCCAGCAGCCCCACAGAGACCGGGGGGAAACTGTTTTTT. Translation: CASSPTETGGKLFF. V usage is TRBV7-9 and J usage is TRBJ1-4, with D possibly matching TRBD1 (5 bases). V shed 5 bases and J shed 11 bases, with 18 bases lying between them. The CDR3 has 14 amino acids. Germline values: CDR1 SEHNR, CDR2 FQNEAQ (reference sequence).